The entry below describes one T cell receptor (beta chain). As to time point: patch test 2, 6 weeks after DPC sensitization. Treatment denoted: therapeutic diphenylcyclopropenone sensitization with weekly scalp DPC. The CDR3 has 17 residues. CDR1 KGHSH and CDR2 LQKENI come from the germline V gene. V trimming: 1 base; J trimming: 4 bases; junction bases outside the gene matches: 9. Each CDR3 protein is one row after TCRdb ran MiXCR on the RACE reads. The sample holds 95,000 or so distinct CDR3 sequences; roughly an eighth are singletons and the top ten take about 3%. The sample comes from a study of human T cells and chemical hapten exposure.

The sample here was whole blood, taken in connection with sensitization to the hapten diphenylcyclopropenone (DPC). This TCR was sampled from a woman between 35 and 50 years old with alopecia areata. Some clones in this sample may be carry-over from other donors' samples. This rearrangement joins TRBV18 to TRBJ2-2; 7 positions match TRBD2. The CDR3 here is CASSPLRGRESTGELFF. For the CDR3, the DNA is TGTGCCAGCTCACCACTCCGTGGGCGGGAGTCCACCGGGGAGCTGTTTTTT.